The 32 T cell receptor beta chains presented below share a single source sample, sequenced in a study of metastatic and nonmetastatic thyroid tumors. Nobody among the patients had been given any treatment before thyroid surgery. MiXCR was used by TCRdb to re-call the PCR reads. This repertoire shows 13,000 or so clones, approximately 30% found once; its top ten account for 12%. The material sequenced was tumor tissue. The receptors derive from a female donor with papillary thyroid cancer or a benign thyroid nodule (not recorded which). Some clones in this sample may be carry-over from other donors' samples.

This clone was counted many times. The chain combines TRBV9 with TRBJ2-3; D call uncertain. V lost 4 bases and J 2 bases, leaving 2 bases between the germline ends. The CDR3 is 11 amino acids. Per the germline V gene, CDR1 is SGDLS and CDR2 is YYNGEE. The CDR3 nucleotides read TGTGCCAGCAGCTTCACAGATACGCAGTATTTT. Translation: CASSFTDTQYF.

By its share, this clone is large. The V call is TRBV11-2, the J call TRBJ2-7; a weak D match, TRBD1 (5 bases). The V end was cut by 5 bases, the J end by 3 bases, with 8 bases between. The CDR3 runs 12 residues. Per the germline V gene, CDR1 is SGHAT and CDR2 is FQNNGV. The CDR3 nucleotides read TGTGCCAGCAGCCAGGGCAGCTACGAGCAGTACTTC. It translates to CASSQGSYEQYF. The variable domain in full, with the rest retrieved from reference TRBV11-2 and TRBJ2-7, is EAGVAQSPRYKIIEKRQSVAFWCNPISGHATLYWYQQILGQGPKLLIQFQNNGVVDDSQLPKDRFSAERLKGVDSTLKIQPAKLEDSAVYLCASSQGSYEQYFGPGTRLTVT.

Judged by abundance, this clone is medium-sized. The same CDR3 can be traced to other DNA sequences in this sample. V gene TRBV27 combines with J gene TRBJ2-1; 8 bases line up with TRBD2. This CDR3 is 17 amino acids long. Germline CDR1 and CDR2: MNHEY and SMNVEV (reference sequence). With 6 bases clipped from V and 5 bases from J, the junction kept 15 bases outside the gene matches. The CDR3 loop is CASRPTTILLADNEQFF. The CDR3 coding sequence is TGTGCCAGCAGACCCACGACCATCCTACTAGCGGACAATGAGCAGTTCTTC.

In its sample, this clone ranks as medium-sized (0.01 to 0.1%). CDR3 coding DNA: TGTGCCTGGAGTTCGTTCACCGGGGAGCTGTTTTTT. It is translated as CAWSSFTGELFF. The genes are TRBV30 and TRBJ2-2; D gene ambiguous. The germline V gene encodes CDR1 GTSNPN and CDR2 SVGIG (reference sequence). This CDR3 is 12 amino acids long. Trimming removed 2 bases from V and 4 bases from J, with 5 bases in between.

The V gene is TRBV12-3 or TRBV12-4, the J gene TRBJ2-5; D gene uncertain. Trimming pared 1 base from V and 6 bases from J, leaving 9 bases between. This CDR3 region has 13 residues. CDR3 residues: CASSLDGRQTQYF. In nucleotides, the CDR3 is TGTGCCAGCAGTTTAGACGGCAGACAGACCCAGTACTTC.

This clone was seen at least ten times. The gene calls are TRBV5-1 and TRBJ2-5, with D perhaps assigned TRBD1 or TRBD2 (5 bases each). This CDR3 contains 15 residues. Trimming took off 2 bases at V and 4 bases at J, with 15 bases between the two ends. Germline loops: CDR1 SGHRS, CDR2 YFSETQ. CDR3 in amino acids: CASSFGRGAGETQYF. The CDR3 DNA reads as TGCGCCAGCAGCTTTGGAAGGGGCGCGGGAGAGACCCAGTACTTC.

With respect to this clone: One end of the junction fails to match germline, which may point to a read error. This chain connects TRBV6-1 to TRBJ2-5, with D unresolved. Germline CDR1 and CDR2: MNHNS and SASEGT. The CDR3 loop spans 13 amino acids. The CDR3: CASKRTAQDTQYF. The DNA for the CDR3 is TGTGCCAGCAAGCGAACGGCCCAAGATACCCAGTACTTC.

In the case of this clone: One end of the junction varies from germline; a read error may be responsible. The J gene is TRBJ2-2, the V gene TRBV27; perhaps TRBD1 as D (6 bases). Germline V gene data show CDR1 as MNHEY and CDR2 as SMNVEV (reference sequence). CDR3 length: 15 amino acids. The CDR3 DNA sequence: TGTGCCAGCAGTATCCGGACAGCTCCCACCGTGGAGCTGTTTTTT. Translated, it gives CASSIRTAPTVELFF.

This chain links TRBV20-1 with TRBJ2-3; TRBD1 agrees at 7 bases. CDR1 and CDR2 (germline): DFQATT, SNEGSKA (reference sequence). The V segment lost 5 bases and the J segment 2 bases; nucleotides outside the gene matches: 13. The CDR3 has 16 amino acids. As DNA, the CDR3 is TGCAGTGCTGGTATGGTCGGTACAGGGGACACAGATACGCAGTATTTT. It specifies CSAGMVGTGDTDTQYF.

This clone occurred a few times. V gene TRBV11-2 combines with J gene TRBJ1-6, with a weak D call TRBD1 (5 bases). Per the germline V gene, CDR1 is SGHAT and CDR2 is FQNNGV. The germline V and J ends were trimmed by 4 bases and 7 bases, with 11 bases remaining between them. CDR3 length: 14 residues. CDR3 sequence reads: CASSSEGTNSPLHF. DNA of the CDR3: TGTGCCAGCAGCTCAGAGGGGACCAATTCACCCCTCCACTTT.

The chain uses TRBV24-1 and TRBJ1-1; D unclear. There are 12 residues in the CDR3. The germline CDR1 and CDR2 sequences are KGHDR and SFDVKD. Trimming removed 6 bases from V and 1 base from J, with 5 bases in between. This chain's CDR3 is CATSLGNTEAFF. The CDR3 DNA reads as TGTGCCACCAGTTTAGGGAACACTGAAGCTTTCTTT.

This clone is deemed medium-sized. The chain combines TRBV6-1 with TRBJ1-3, with D hard to call. Trimming took off 0 bases at V and 6 bases at J, with 9 bases between the two ends. Germline V gene lookup returns CDR1 MNHNS and CDR2 SASEGT. CDR3 size: 14 residues. CDR3 bases: TGTGCCAGCAGTGAAGCGATTCTCGCAAACACCATATATTTT. This codes for CASSEAILANTIYF.

This clone was detected ten times or more. The chain joins TRBV20-1 to TRBJ1-2, with D hard to call. Germline-derived CDR1 and CDR2 are DFQATT and SNEGSKA (reference sequence). This CDR3 is built from 12 residues. The V and J ends lost 1 base and 6 bases respectively, with 9 bases between them. The CDR3, as DNA: TGCAGTGCTAGAGTGAGGTCTGATGGCTACACCTTC. It codes for CSARVRSDGYTF.

This clone was seen at least ten times. This chain connects TRBV11-2 to TRBJ2-2; D unclear. Germline CDR1 is SGHAT and CDR2 is FQNNGV. This CDR3 has 16 amino acids. Trimming took off 4 bases at V and 8 bases at J, with 20 bases between the two ends. CDR3 bases: TGTGCCAGCAGCTCAGGCCGTTTAGGTTTAACGGGGGAGCTGTTTTTT. Translated, it gives CASSSGRLGLTGELFF.

V usage is TRBV27 and J usage is TRBJ2-2; D remains unclear. CDR1 is MNHEY and CDR2 is SMNVEV in the germline V gene (reference sequence). Trimming pared 4 bases from V and 7 bases from J, leaving 10 bases between. This CDR3 comprises 13 residues. For the CDR3, the DNA is TGTGCCAGCAGTTATAACACCGTCGGGGAGCTGTTTTTT. Translating gives CASSYNTVGELFF.

This clone came up many times. This chain uses TRBV6-5 with TRBJ2-5; D may match TRBD1 or TRBD2 (5 bases each). Germline CDR1 is MNHEY and CDR2 is SVGAGI. Trimming stripped 0 bases from V and 5 bases from J, with 13 bases between. This CDR3 is 15 amino acids long. The CDR3 region has the DNA TGTGCCAGCAGTTACTCGGGCAGGGAGAGGGAGACCCAGTACTTC. This encodes CASSYSGRERETQYF.

The sample holds a few counts of this clone. The chain carries TRBV20-1 and TRBJ2-7, with D perhaps TRBD1 or TRBD2 (7 bases each). Looked up from germline, CDR1 is DFQATT and CDR2 is SNEGSKA (reference sequence). The CDR3 length is 15 residues. V was pared by 4 bases and J by 0 bases, with 16 bases between. CDR3 in DNA: TGCAGTGCTAAGGGAGGGGGCACCACCTCCTACGAGCAGTACTTC. This gives the protein CSAKGGGTTSYEQYF.

The chain recombines TRBV7-8 with TRBJ2-1, with D perhaps matching TRBD2 (5 bases). The CDR3 sequence is 15 residues long. Between the trimmed V and J ends, which lost 5 bases and 2 bases, there was a span of 13 bases. Per the germline V gene, CDR1 is SGHVS and CDR2 is FQNEAQ. The CDR3, as DNA: TGTGCCAGCAGCCTCCATGGAGCGGCCTACAATGAGCAGTTCTTC. This sequence encodes CASSLHGAAYNEQFF.

This clone has a handful of counts. The V call is TRBV6-1, the J call TRBJ2-1; a possible D gene is TRBD2 (7 bases). CDR3 length: 15 residues. V dropped 6 bases and J dropped 3 bases, with 15 bases sitting between them. CDR1 is MNHNS, CDR2 SASEGT, per germline. In nucleotides, the CDR3 is TGTGCCAGCAGCCCTGGGGGGGCTGGCTACAATGAGCAGTTCTTC. Translated: CASSPGGAGYNEQFF.

This clone showed up many times. V is TRBV29-1 and J is TRBJ2-3; D call uncertain. The V and J ends lost 7 bases and 4 bases respectively, with 12 bases between them. CDR1 and CDR2 from the germline V gene are SQVTM and ANQGSEA. The CDR3 totals 12 residues. The CDR3 reads CSADATADTQYF. The CDR3 nucleotides read TGCAGCGCTGACGCCACGGCAGATACGCAGTATTTT.

This clone rates as medium-sized. The chain recombines TRBV2 with TRBJ1-1; no firm D call. CDR3 length: 13 residues. Germline-derived CDR1 and CDR2 are SNHLY and FYNNEI. V was cut by 5 bases and J by 1 base, with 8 bases left in between. CDR3 in amino acids: CASSYASNTEAFF. The CDR3 DNA sequence: TGTGCCAGCAGTTACGCCTCGAACACTGAAGCTTTCTTT.

This chain links TRBV7-9 with TRBJ2-2; weak D call: TRBD1 (6 bases). This CDR3 has 15 amino acids. V was trimmed by 4 bases and J by 2 bases, leaving 11 bases between them. Germline V gene data show CDR1 as SEHNR and CDR2 as FQNEAQ (reference sequence). This chain's CDR3 is CASSSKQGNTGELFF. DNA of the CDR3: TGTGCCAGCAGCTCAAAACAGGGCAACACCGGGGAGCTGTTTTTT.

The chain is built from TRBV4-2 and TRBJ2-7, with TRBD2 matching over 11 bases. This CDR3 is 16 amino acids long. The junction had 1 base not matched to a gene; V was cut back by 0 bases and J by 0 bases. CDR1 is LGHNA and CDR2 is YNFKEQ in the germline V gene. DNA of the CDR3: TGTGCCAGCAGCCAAGAGGGACTAGCGGACTCCTACGAGCAGTACTTC. It is translated as CASSQEGLADSYEQYF.

This clone came up a few times. The junction departs from germline at one end; a sequencing error may be responsible. The V gene is TRBV6-1, the J gene TRBJ1-2; D is ambiguous. Germline V gene data show CDR1 as MNHNS and CDR2 as SASEGT. The CDR3 has 14 residues. CDR3 nucleotide sequence: TGTGCCAGCAGATCTAGTACAGCGTCCTATCGCTACACCTTC. Protein: CASRSSTASYRYTF.

There are many counts of this clone. The chain joins TRBV2 to TRBJ2-5; D uncertain. V gave up 4 bases and J gave up 1 base, with 13 bases separating them. Per germline, CDR1 SNHLY and CDR2 FYNNEI. This CDR3 is built from 15 residues. The CDR3 region has the DNA TGTGCCAGCAGTGCCGTAAGGGCGCCCCAAGAGACCCAGTACTTC. This gives the protein CASSAVRAPQETQYF.

This chain links TRBV11-3 with TRBJ2-1; no firm D call. Germline CDR1 SGHNT, CDR2 YENEEA. There are 13 residues in the CDR3. V was clipped by 10 bases and J by 6 bases, with 16 bases between them. CDR3 amino acids: CAIISRRSNEQFF. CDR3 nucleotides: TGTGCCATCATCTCCAGGCGGTCCAATGAGCAGTTCTTC.

In this sample, this clone turned up many times. A much bigger clone sits one base away, suggesting this may be a read error. Other DNA sequences in the sample encode the same CDR3. This sequence joins TRBV11-2 and TRBJ2-5; the D gene is possibly TRBD1 (6 bases). CDR1 and CDR2 (germline): SGHAT, FQNNGV. This CDR3 is built from 12 residues. For the CDR3, the DNA is TGTGCTAGCAGCCCCAGGGGTGAGACCCAGTACTTC. It codes for CASSPRGETQYF.

This clone was counted a few times. This chain joins TRBV6-1 and TRBJ2-7; the D gene is possibly TRBD1 (6 bases). V lost 8 bases to trimming and J lost 3 bases, with 14 bases between them. The germline CDR1 and CDR2 sequences are MNHNS and SASEGT. The length of the CDR3 is 13 residues. The CDR3 coding sequence is TGTGCCAGCGGGCGCGGACAGCGCTACGAGCAGTACTTC. It specifies CASGRGQRYEQYF.

Comment on this clone: Germline is not matched at one junction end, which may reflect a read error. This sequence joins TRBV7-7 and TRBJ2-3; D is possibly TRBD1 or TRBD2 (5 bases each). Germline CDR1 and CDR2: SSHAT and FNYEAQ (reference sequence). The CDR3 runs 14 residues. This CDR3 is CASSLATGTDTQYF. CDR3 nucleotides: TGTGCTAGCAGCTTAGCGACAGGCACAGATACGCAGTATTTT. Looking up the rest from reference TRBV7-7 and TRBJ2-3 gives the full variable domain: GAGVSQSPRYKVTKRGQDVTLRCDPISSHATLYWYQQALGQGPEFLTYFNYEAQPDKSGLPSDRFSAERPEGSISTLTIQRTEQRDSAMYRCASSLATGTDTQYFGPGTRLTVL.

This clone showed up many times. The sample contains more than one DNA sequence encoding this CDR3. The rearrangement uses TRBV20-1 and TRBJ2-5; possibly TRBD1 for D (6 bases). This CDR3 has 13 amino acids. From germline, CDR1 is DFQATT and CDR2 SNEGSKA (reference sequence). V lost 7 bases and J 2 bases, leaving 14 bases between the germline ends. CDR3 sequence: CSVGRGLQETQYF. DNA for the CDR3: TGCAGTGTAGGAAGGGGGTTGCAAGAGACCCAGTACTTC.

The V and J genes are TRBV3-1 and TRBJ2-7; D is undetermined. CDR1 and CDR2 from the germline V gene are LGHDT and YNNKEL (reference sequence). The CDR3 spans 13 residues. The V gene lost 3 bases and the J gene lost 6 bases, with 12 bases spanning the gap. Written as DNA, the CDR3 is TGTGCCAGCAGCCAGACACCTCAGGCCGAGCAGTACTTC. It translates to CASSQTPQAEQYF.

The V and J genes are TRBV6-2 or TRBV6-3 and TRBJ1-1; D ambiguous. This CDR3 contains 15 residues. V was cut by 2 bases and J by 5 bases, with 15 bases left in between. CDR1 is MNHEY, CDR2 SVGEGT, per germline. CDR3 sequence (DNA): TGTGCCAGCAGTTACGGAGGCCAGGCCCGAACTGAAGCTTTCTTT. It codes for CASSYGGQARTEAFF.